A selection of T cell receptor beta chains follows, all from one sample in a study of cytomegalovirus exposure and HLA in healthy donors. The repertoire was sequenced with immunoSEQ multiplex PCR; TCRdb's copy has only in-frame clones and lacks some. The sample includes roughly 200,000 clones. The source material was PBMCs. These receptors all stem from a girl between 2 and 10 years old in good health and CMV-seropositive. Both conserved end residues are part of each CDR3. The D gene is left open where the match is weak.

D: NA; J: TRBJ2-2; V: TRBV19; CDR3: CASTRKTGLSGELFF; DNA: TGTGCCAGTACCCGGAAAACAGGGTTGTCCGGGGAGCTGTTTTTT
D: TRBD1; J: TRBJ2-1; V: TRBV15; CDR3: CATSRTTGGEDNEQFF; DNA: TGTGCCACCAGCAGAACGACAGGGGGCGAGGACAATGAGCAGTTCTTC
D: NA; J: TRBJ2-7; V: TRBV11-2; CDR3: CASSLAGSPSSYEQYF; DNA: TGTGCCAGCAGTCTAGCTGGCAGTCCGAGCTCCTACGAGCAGTACTTC
D: NA; J: TRBJ1-2; V: TRBV29-1; CDR3: CSGGRTNYGYTF; DNA: TGCAGCGGCGGGAGAACTAACTATGGCTACACCTTC
D: TRBD2; J: TRBJ2-3; V: TRBV18; CDR3: CASSPELAKWVDTQYF; DNA: TGTGCCAGCTCACCGGAACTAGCGAAATGGGTCGATACGCAGTATTTT
D: NA; J: TRBJ1-5; V: TRBV28; CDR3: CASSPIARGGNQPQHF; DNA: TGTGCCAGCAGCCCGATCGCGCGGGGTGGAAATCAGCCCCAGCATTTT
D: NA; J: TRBJ1-1; V: TRBV19; CDR3: CASSMGGGTEAFF; DNA: TGTGCCAGTAGTATGGGTGGAGGCACTGAAGCTTTCTTT
D: TRBD2; J: TRBJ2-5; V: TRBV7-9; CDR3: CASSSGLAAQETQYF; DNA: TGTGCCAGCAGCTCCGGGCTAGCGGCTCAAGAGACCCAGTACTTC
D: NA; J: TRBJ2-7; V: TRBV7-9; CDR3: CASRDSSEQYF; DNA: TGTGCCAGCAGGGACAGTAGCGAGCAGTACTTC
D: NA; J: TRBJ1-2; V: TRBV19; CDR3: CASSPGYGYTF; DNA: TGTGCCAGTAGCCCCGGGTATGGCTACACCTTC
D: NA; J: TRBJ2-2; V: TRBV28; CDR3: CASRTTGTGELFF; DNA: TGTGCCAGCAGGACGACGGGCACCGGGGAGCTGTTTTTT
D: TRBD2; J: TRBJ2-7; V: TRBV5-1; CDR3: CASSGVTSGRTYEQYF; DNA: TGCGCCAGCAGCGGAGTGACTAGCGGGAGGACTTACGAGCAGTACTTC
D: NA; J: TRBJ2-7; V: TRBV30; CDR3: CAWASAGGRPRYEQYF; DNA: TGTGCCTGGGCGTCCGCTGGAGGCCGTCCACGCTACGAGCAGTACTTC
D: NA; J: TRBJ2-3; V: TRBV25-1; CDR3: CASSDGEPDTQYF; DNA: TGTGCCAGCAGTGACGGGGAACCAGATACGCAGTATTTT
D: NA; J: TRBJ1-3; V: TRBV7-9; CDR3: CASSLESVGNTIYF; DNA: TGTGCCAGCAGCTTAGAGTCAGTCGGGAACACCATATATTTT
D: NA; J: TRBJ2-6; V: TRBV18; CDR3: CASSPQTGRSGANVLTF; DNA: TGTGCCAGCTCACCACAGACAGGTCGCTCTGGGGCCAACGTCCTGACTTTC
D: NA; J: TRBJ1-1; V: TRBV7-8; CDR3: CASSLQFLNTEAFF; DNA: TGTGCCAGCAGCTTACAGTTCCTGAACACTGAAGCTTTCTTT
D: TRBD2; J: TRBJ2-7; V: TRBV4-2; CDR3: CASSQDMGGRAREQYF; DNA: TGTGCCAGCAGCCAAGATATGGGCGGGAGGGCCCGGGAGCAGTACTTC
D: TRBD1; J: TRBJ2-5; V: TRBV7-3; CDR3: CASSLRRKISTGRRETQYF; DNA: TGTGCCAGCAGCTTAAGAAGGAAAATCTCGACAGGGCGAAGAGAGACCCAGTACTTC
D: NA; J: TRBJ2-3; V: TRBV29-1; CDR3: CSVEGGGGMTDTQYF; DNA: TGCAGCGTTGAGGGCGGGGGCGGAATGACAGATACGCAGTATTTT
D: NA; J: TRBJ2-7; V: TRBV27; CDR3: CASSSSSYEQYF; DNA: TGTGCCAGCAGTTCCAGCTCCTACGAGCAGTACTTC
D: NA; J: TRBJ1-5; V: TRBV7-2; CDR3: CASSPGQEYSNQPQHF; DNA: TGTGCCAGCAGCCCAGGGCAGGAATATAGCAATCAGCCCCAGCATTTT
D: TRBD2; J: TRBJ2-3; V: TRBV30; CDR3: CAWSVLAGTTQYF; DNA: TGTGCCTGGAGTGTACTAGCGGGAACTACGCAGTATTTT
D: TRBD2; J: TRBJ2-7; V: TRBV9; CDR3: CASSVGVLAGLGSYEQYF; DNA: TGTGCCAGCAGCGTAGGGGTCCTAGCGGGATTGGGCTCCTACGAGCAGTACTTC
D: TRBD2; J: TRBJ2-4; V: TRBV7-2; CDR3: CASSLVASSGSFGDIQYF; DNA: TGTGCCAGCAGCTTGGTGGCGTCTAGCGGGAGTTTTGGGGACATTCAGTACTTC
D: NA; J: TRBJ2-7; V: TRBV27; CDR3: CASSSFRESYEQYF; DNA: TGTGCCAGCAGTTCTTTCCGGGAATCATACGAGCAGTACTTC
D: NA; J: TRBJ1-1; V: TRBV9; CDR3: CASSVGHMNTEAFF; DNA: TGTGCCAGCAGCGTAGGGCACATGAACACTGAAGCTTTCTTT
D: TRBD2; J: TRBJ2-1; V: TRBV7-2; CDR3: CASVGPVGLAGGEQFF; DNA: TGTGCCAGCGTTGGTCCTGTTGGACTAGCGGGAGGCGAGCAGTTCTTC
D: NA; J: TRBJ2-2; V: TRBV7-3; CDR3: CASSLSSVDGELFF; DNA: TGTGCCAGCAGCTTATCATCGGTCGACGGGGAGCTGTTTTTT
D: NA; J: TRBJ1-1; V: TRBV27; CDR3: CASSPRAITEAFF; DNA: TGTGCCAGCAGTCCCAGGGCCATCACTGAAGCTTTCTTT
D: NA; J: TRBJ1-5; V: TRBV27; CDR3: CASTDSLNQPQHF; DNA: TGTGCCAGTACGGACAGTCTCAATCAGCCCCAGCATTTT
D: NA; J: TRBJ2-2; V: TRBV21-1; CDR3: CASSKRRPSGRVNTGELFF; DNA: TGTGCCAGCAGCAAAAGGAGGCCTAGCGGGAGGGTAAACACCGGGGAGCTGTTTTTT
D: NA; J: TRBJ1-3; V: TRBV4-2; CDR3: CASSQAGSGNTIYF; DNA: TGTGCCAGCAGCCAAGCAGGGTCTGGAAACACCATATATTTT
D: NA; J: TRBJ1-5; V: TRBV6-4; CDR3: CASSAGIQQPQHF; DNA: TGTGCCAGCTCGGCGGGGATCCAACAGCCCCAGCATTTT
D: NA; J: TRBJ2-5; V: TRBV30; CDR3: CAWSVGPEVETQYF; DNA: TGTGCCTGGAGTGTCGGACCGGAGGTAGAGACCCAGTACTTC
D: NA; J: TRBJ2-7; V: TRBV11-2; CDR3: CASSLAPTYEQYF; DNA: TGTGCCAGCAGCTTAGCCCCTACCTACGAGCAGTACTTC
D: NA; J: TRBJ1-1; V: TRBV7-3; CDR3: CASSFRRGTEAFF; DNA: TGTGCCAGCAGCTTTAGGAGGGGTACTGAAGCTTTCTTT
D: TRBD1; J: TRBJ1-2; V: TRBV5-6; CDR3: CASSLAPDRGGTLSYGYTF; DNA: TGTGCCAGCAGCTTGGCCCCCGACAGGGGGGGGACATTAAGCTATGGCTACACCTTC
D: NA; J: TRBJ1-2; V: TRBV14; CDR3: CASSQAHRASYGYTF; DNA: TGTGCCAGCAGCCAAGCGCATCGCGCGTCCTATGGCTACACCTTC
D: NA; J: TRBJ1-4; V: TRBV16; CDR3: CASSHGAQGQKLFF; DNA: TGTGCCAGCAGCCACGGCGCCCAGGGTCAAAAACTGTTTTTT
D: NA; J: TRBJ1-1; V: TRBV7-9; CDR3: CASSLTGEAFF; DNA: TGTGCCAGCAGCTTAACAGGGGAAGCTTTCTTT
D: NA; J: TRBJ1-2; V: TRBV19; CDR3: CASSIGGDGYTF; DNA: TGTGCCAGTAGTATCGGGGGGGATGGCTACACCTTC
D: NA; J: TRBJ2-1; V: TRBV4-1; CDR3: CASSQLAASSYNEQFF; DNA: TGCGCCAGCAGCCAATTAGCGGCTAGCTCCTACAATGAGCAGTTCTTC
D: TRBD1; J: TRBJ1-2; V: TRBV27; CDR3: CASSSAGQLYGYTF; DNA: TGTGCCAGCAGTTCCGCGGGACAGCTATATGGCTACACCTTC
D: NA; J: TRBJ2-2; V: TRBV7-9; CDR3: CASSIPGNGELFF; DNA: TGTGCCAGCAGCATACCAGGGAACGGGGAGCTGTTTTTT
D: NA; J: TRBJ2-1; V: TRBV27; CDR3: CASHFETSSYNEQFF; DNA: TGTGCCAGCCACTTTGAGACTAGCTCCTACAATGAGCAGTTCTTC
D: TRBD1; J: TRBJ1-4; V: TRBV15; CDR3: CATSPSRDRSEKLFF; DNA: TGTGCCACCAGCCCTTCCCGGGACAGGAGTGAAAAACTGTTTTTT
D: NA; J: TRBJ1-1; V: TRBV27; CDR3: CASNFGEEAFF; DNA: TGTGCCAGCAATTTTGGGGAGGAAGCTTTCTTT
D: NA; J: TRBJ1-2; V: TRBV28; CDR3: CASSLGAEGNYGYTF; DNA: TGTGCCAGCAGTTTGGGCGCCGAGGGAAACTATGGCTACACCTTC
D: NA; J: TRBJ2-6; V: TRBV21-1; CDR3: CASSKSNHLTDSGANVLTF; DNA: TGTGCCAGCAGCAAGTCCAACCACTTAACCGACTCTGGGGCCAACGTCCTGACTTTC
D: TRBD1; J: TRBJ2-1; V: TRBV4-2; CDR3: CASSQVGTGLDNEQFF; DNA: TGTGCCAGCAGCCAAGTAGGGACAGGGCTGGACAATGAGCAGTTCTTC
D: TRBD1; J: TRBJ1-1; V: TRBV7-9; CDR3: CASADRVFAEAFF; DNA: TGTGCCAGCGCCGACAGGGTCTTTGCTGAAGCTTTCTTT
D: NA; J: TRBJ2-7; V: TRBV27; CDR3: CASRSLSYEQYF; DNA: TGTGCCAGCAGGTCCTTATCCTACGAGCAGTACTTC